A single sample gave rise to the 19 T cell receptor beta chains below, sequenced in a study of blood T cell repertoires in COVID-19. Clones were sequenced by immunoSEQ multiplex PCR, and TCRdb holds only the in-frame ones, with some missing. The top ten clones hold 7% to 9% of a sample with roughly 79,000 clones, 82% of them seen once. Sequencing was done on a sample of peripheral blood. The origin of the receptors is a human donor in a cohort sampled during active COVID-19.

This clone was observed a handful of times. The genes are TRBV5-1 and TRBJ2-7; 8 bases line up with TRBD1. After removal of 2 bases from V and 4 bases from J, the junction contained 8 bases not matched to a gene. The CDR3 totals 15 residues. Germline values: CDR1 SGHRS, CDR2 YFSETQ. CDR3 in amino acids: CASSFGQGASYEQYF. The DNA of the CDR3 is TGCGCCAGCAGCTTCGGGCAGGGGGCCTCGTACGAGCAGTACTTC.

The J gene is TRBJ2-2, the V gene TRBV6-1, with TRBD1 identical over 7 bases. The germline V gene has CDR1 MNHNS and CDR2 SASEGT. The CDR3 contains 16 residues. V dropped 3 bases and J dropped 4; count of bases not matched to a gene: 8. The CDR3 is CASSDPQGRVTGELFF. The DNA of the CDR3 is TGTGCCAGCAGTGACCCACAGGGGCGAGTCACCGGGGAGCTGTTTTTT.

This clone showed up just once. V is TRBV6-6 and J is TRBJ1-2, with 12 bases that match TRBD1. The V and J ends lost 4 bases and 7 bases, in that order; junction bases with no gene match: 4. CDR1 and CDR2 from the germline V gene are MNHNY and SVGAGI (reference sequence). The CDR3 is 14 amino acids. CDR3 protein: CASSSGQGAFGYTF. The CDR3 DNA reads as TGTGCCAGCAGTTCGGGACAGGGGGCGTTTGGCTACACCTTC.

This chain links TRBV5-1 with TRBJ2-7; TRBD1 matches 9 bases. CDR3 length equals 18 residues. CDR1 and CDR2 from the germline V gene are SGHRS and YFSETQ. J gave up 3 bases and V 0 bases, and 13 bases lay outside the gene matches. CDR3: CASSLEGQGPNTLYEQYF. The CDR3 coding sequence is TGCGCCAGCAGCTTGGAGGGACAGGGCCCTAACACCCTCTACGAGCAGTACTTC.

V gene TRBV14 combines with J gene TRBJ2-3; weak D call: TRBD2 (7 bases). V was trimmed by 2 bases and J by 2 bases, leaving 11 bases between them. Germline V gives CDR1 SGHDN, CDR2 FVKESK. The CDR3 runs to 15 residues. CDR3: CASSQRGAPTDTQYF. Here the CDR3 DNA reads TGTGCCAGCAGCCAACGGGGGGCCCCCACAGATACGCAGTATTTT.

The chain uses TRBV18 and TRBJ1-2; D gene uncertain. This CDR3 comprises 13 residues. The V and J ends lost 2 bases and 4 bases respectively, with 8 bases between them. CDR1 and CDR2 from the germline V gene are KGHSH and LQKENI. Written as DNA, the CDR3 is TGTGCCAGCTCACCAGGGCCCGGCTATGGCTACACCTTC. Amino acids: CASSPGPGYGYTF.

V is TRBV5-4 and J is TRBJ1-6; no clear D gene. There are 13 residues in the CDR3. Trimming left V 3 bases short and J 7 bases short, with 8 bases between. From germline, CDR1 is SGHNT and CDR2 YYREEE (reference sequence). CDR3 sequence: CASSSPGNSPLHF. The CDR3 bases are TGTGCCAGCAGCTCCCCAGGAAATTCACCCCTCCACTTT.

V and J are TRBV6-5 and TRBJ2-7; TRBD1 aligns across 9 bases. The CDR3 sequence is 15 residues long. The junction had 8 bases not matched to a gene; V was cut back by 7 bases and J by 1 base. CDR1 MNHEY and CDR2 SVGAGI come from the germline V gene. The CDR3 protein is CASTRGGQGSYEQYF. The CDR3 nucleotides are TGTGCCAGCACCCGAGGGGGACAGGGTTCCTACGAGCAGTACTTC.

This clone is a singleton in its sample. This chain joins TRBV5-4 and TRBJ2-1; 9 nucleotides match TRBD1. Per the germline V gene, CDR1 is SGHNT and CDR2 is YYREEE (reference sequence). The CDR3 is 15 amino acids. With V trimmed by 5 bases and J by 5 bases, 8 bases remained unmatched. The CDR3: CASRAGQGNDNEQFF. CDR3 DNA sequence: TGTGCCAGCAGGGCCGGACAGGGGAACGACAATGAGCAGTTCTTC.

This clone was detected a few times. V and J are TRBV11-2 and TRBJ2-7; 9 bases line up with TRBD2. The CDR3 loop spans 15 amino acids. Germline CDR1 SGHAT, CDR2 FQNNGV. V was pared by 4 bases and J by 6 bases, with 10 bases of the junction left unmatched. CDR3 coding DNA: TGTGCCAGCAGCTCTCTAGGGACTAGCTCTAGCGAGCAGTACTTC. Translating gives CASSSLGTSSSEQYF.

V usage is TRBV4-2 and J usage is TRBJ1-2; 9 bases line up with TRBD1. V dropped 4 bases and J dropped 7; count of bases not matched to a gene: 10. Germline assignment: CDR1 LGHNA and CDR2 YNFKEQ. The length of the CDR3 is 15 residues. CDR3 loop: CASSPGGTGLAGYTF. Written as DNA, the CDR3 is TGTGCCAGCAGCCCAGGGGGGACAGGGCTGGCTGGCTACACCTTC.

The chain recombines TRBV5-1 with TRBJ1-1; 7 bases agree with TRBD1. Looked up from germline, CDR1 is SGHRS and CDR2 is YFSETQ. CDR3 size: 18 residues. Unmatched junction bases numbered 14, after V lost 2 bases and J lost 1 base. The CDR3 nucleotides read TGCGCCAGCAGCTTCAAACTCACTACAGGGGCCGGGAACACTGAAGCTTTCTTT. Its translation is CASSFKLTTGAGNTEAFF.

The V and J genes are TRBV5-1 and TRBJ1-2, with D possibly TRBD1 on 5 matching bases. This CDR3 comprises 14 residues. The germline CDR1 and CDR2 sequences are SGHRS and YFSETQ. V gave up 0 bases and J gave up 6 bases, with 12 bases separating them. The CDR3, as DNA: TGCGCCAGCAGCTTGGCCGACAGAAGAGATGGCTACACCTTC. The encoded protein is CASSLADRRDGYTF.

This chain uses TRBV15 with TRBJ2-7; D ambiguous. V lost 3 bases, J lost 5 bases, and 14 bases lay in between. CDR3 length: 14 residues. Per germline, CDR1 LNHNV and CDR2 YYDKDF (reference sequence). The CDR3 loop is CATSRSLNLDEQYF. CDR3 coding DNA: TGTGCCACCAGCAGGTCACTGAATTTAGACGAGCAGTACTTC.

This clone showed up just a few times. The chain is built from TRBV7-9 and TRBJ2-7; the match to TRBD2 covers 8 bases. V lost 5 bases and J lost 1; bases outside the gene matches: 7. CDR3 length: 15 residues. Germline V lookup: CDR1 SEHNR, CDR2 FQNEAQ (reference sequence). The CDR3 nucleotides are TGTGCCAGCAGCCCCGCCCTAGCGGGTTCCTACGAGCAGTACTTC. Translating gives CASSPALAGSYEQYF.

The CDR3 nucleotides are TGTGCCAGCAGTTCAAGCGGGGAGGGGAATGAGCAGTTCTTC. Protein product: CASSSSGEGNEQFF. The rearrangement links TRBV28 to TRBJ2-1; 7 bases fit TRBD2. Germline CDR1 reads MDHEN; CDR2 reads SYDVKM. V lost 4 bases to trimming and J lost 7 bases; unmatched junction nucleotides: 7. The CDR3 covers 14 residues.

The CDR3 DNA follows: TGTGCCAGCAGCGTAGGGCCGTTGGGACAGGGTAGTTCACCCCTCCACTTT. Its translation is CASSVGPLGQGSSPLHF. The chain combines TRBV9 with TRBJ1-6; TRBD1 matches at 9 bases. The CDR3 extends over 17 amino acids. The germline V gene has CDR1 SGDLS and CDR2 YYNGEE. The trim removed 0 bases at V and 9 bases at J, leaving 10 bases unmatched.

The chain uses TRBV5-7 and TRBJ2-7, with D unresolved. TRBV5-7 is given ORF status, its function remaining uncertain. The CDR3 consists of 16 residues. The V and J ends lost 0 bases and 0 bases respectively, with 13 bases between them. The CDR3 region is CASSLVVRLISYEQYF. For the CDR3, the DNA is TGTGCCAGCAGCTTGGTGGTCAGGCTGATCTCCTACGAGCAGTACTTC.

The sample holds a few counts of this clone. The CDR3 coding sequence is TGTGCCAGCAGCCCATTTTATAATTCACCCCTCCACTTT. This gives the protein CASSPFYNSPLHF. This rearrangement joins TRBV11-2 to TRBJ1-6; D unresolved. The CDR3 has 13 amino acids. Between the trimmed V and J ends, which lost 5 bases and 4 bases, there was a span of 6 bases. Germline assignment: CDR1 SGHAT and CDR2 FQNNGV.